A selection of T cell receptor beta chains follows, all from one sample in a study of T cell changes during pregnancy in multiple sclerosis. Profiled with immunoSEQ multiplex PCR; TCRdb holds only in-frame clones, not every one. The sample has about 20,000 clones; about 88% are singletons. Sequences were derived from CD8+ T cells from peripheral blood mononuclear cells, sampled in the third trimester of pregnancy. These receptors came from a female donor in good health, enrolled as a control in a pregnancy study. Each CDR3 is given with its conserved first and last residue. The D gene is left open where the match is weak. Part of the rows lack a size; the others show once, few, many or a class for expanded clones.

v_gene	j_gene	abundance	d_gene	CDR3nt	CDR3aa
TRBV13	TRBJ2-7	-	TRBD2	TGTGCCAGCAGCACCTCTAGCGGGGGAATGTACGAGCAGTACTTC	CASSTSSGGMYEQYF
TRBV4-2	TRBJ2-1	medium-sized	-	TGTGCCAGCAGCCAAAGTTTAGGCGGAGCGGAGCAGTTCTTC	CASSQSLGGAEQFF
TRBV14	TRBJ1-1	-	-	TGTGCCAGCAGCCAGAGGCGGACTGAAGCTTTCTTT	CASSQRRTEAFF
TRBV5-5	TRBJ1-1	-	-	TGTGCCAGCAGCTTAACTCTTGAGACTTTCTTT	CASSLTLETFF
TRBV27	TRBJ2-6	-	TRBD1	TGTGCCAGCGCACGGGGGGACAGGGGCGGGGCCAACGTCCTGACTTTC	CASARGDRGGANVLTF
TRBV29-1	TRBJ2-3	once	-	TGCAGCGTTCCCGGACACCCGGGCCCAGATACGCAGTATTTT	CSVPGHPGPDTQYF
TRBV11-2	TRBJ1-1	once	-	TGTGCCAGCAACAACTACCTACGGGGGAGGACTGAAGCTTTCTTT	CASNNYLRGRTEAFF
TRBV4-2	TRBJ1-5	-	-	TGTGCCAGCAGCCAAGTGTTAGGGTCTGGAGGTCAGCCCCAGCATTTT	CASSQVLGSGGQPQHF
TRBV5-4	TRBJ2-7	-	-	TGTGCCAGCAGCCCGTCGGCGGGATCTTCCTACGAGCAGTACTTC	CASSPSAGSSYEQYF
TRBV10-1	TRBJ2-1	-	TRBD2	TGCGCCAGCAGTGGAGGTAGCGGGGGCTCTACATACAATGAGCAGTTCTTC	CASSGGSGGSTYNEQFF
TRBV27	TRBJ2-3	-	-	TGTGCCAGCAGTTTAGTCGGCACAGATACGCAGTATTTT	CASSLVGTDTQYF
TRBV13	TRBJ2-1	-	TRBD1	TGTGCCAGCAGCAAAGGGACAGGGTACAATGAGCAGTTCTTC	CASSKGTGYNEQFF
TRBV30	TRBJ2-7	-	-	TGTGCCTGGAAGTTAGAGACATACGAGCAGTACTTC	CAWKLETYEQYF
TRBV15	TRBJ1-1	-	-	TGTGCCACCAGCACCCCAGGGGTAGGGTATGACACTGAAGCTTTCTTT	CATSTPGVGYDTEAFF
TRBV28	TRBJ2-3	few	TRBD2	TGTGCCACCAAAGTTATAGCGGGAGGGATAGATACGCAGTATTTT	CATKVIAGGIDTQYF
TRBV27	TRBJ2-7	-	-	TGTGCCAGCAGTCATAGCGGAAGCTCCTACGAGCAGTACTTC	CASSHSGSSYEQYF
TRBV2	TRBJ2-7	-	-	TGTGCCAGCAGGGATGAGCGGGACACGGGCGAGCAGTACTTC	CASRDERDTGEQYF
TRBV4-1	TRBJ2-1	few	-	TGCGCCAGCAGCCAATTGACAGACAATGAGCAGTTCTTC	CASSQLTDNEQFF
TRBV7-9	TRBJ2-3	-	TRBD2	TGTGCCAGCAGCTTAGGACTAGCGGGTAGCACAGATACGCAGTATTTT	CASSLGLAGSTDTQYF
TRBV18	TRBJ2-1	-	-	TGTGCCAGCTCACCACTAGGACTGCACAATGAGCAGTTCTTC	CASSPLGLHNEQFF
TRBV4-2	TRBJ2-3	few	TRBD2	TGTGCCAGCAGCGAGATAGCGGGGAGCGGCACAGATACGCAGTATTTT	CASSEIAGSGTDTQYF
TRBV29-1	TRBJ1-1	-	-	TGCAGCGTTGGCTCGGGCACTGAAGCTTTCTTT	CSVGSGTEAFF
TRBV7-8	TRBJ2-7	-	TRBD2	TGTGCCAGCAGCTTAGGGCCGGGACTACCTCCATACGAGCAGTACTTC	CASSLGPGLPPYEQYF
TRBV19	TRBJ2-7	-	TRBD1	TGTGCCAGTAGTATAGGACAGGGTAGCTACGAGCAGTACTTC	CASSIGQGSYEQYF
TRBV25-1	TRBJ2-1	-	TRBD2	TGTGCCAGCAGTGAATCCGGGGGAGGGCCCCACGAGCAGTTCTTC	CASSESGGGPHEQFF
TRBV9	TRBJ2-5	-	TRBD2	TGTGCCAGCAGCGTAGGAGTGACTAGCGGTCAGCAAGAGACCCAGTACTTC	CASSVGVTSGQQETQYF
TRBV11-3	TRBJ2-1	few	TRBD2	TGTGCCAGCAGCACAGGGACTAGCGGGGCCTACAATGAGCAGTTCTTC	CASSTGTSGAYNEQFF
TRBV2	TRBJ2-7	medium-sized	TRBD2	TGTGCCGGGCTTTCCGGGACTAAAGAGCAGTACTTC	CAGLSGTKEQYF
TRBV27	TRBJ2-3	-	-	TGTGCCAGCATGGACAGAAAGCACATTGTTGATACGCAGTATTTT	CASMDRKHIVDTQYF
TRBV10-3	TRBJ2-7	-	-	TGTGCCATCAGTGACGGGACACCGTACGAGCAGTACTTC	CAISDGTPYEQYF
TRBV27	TRBJ1-6	-	-	TGTGCCGTCGGGGGACTGCAAAATTCACCCCTCCACTTT	CAVGGLQNSPLHF
TRBV2	TRBJ1-5	few	TRBD1	TGTGCCAGCAGGGCGGGACAGACCTCGATTAGCAATCAGCCCCAGCATTTT	CASRAGQTSISNQPQHF
TRBV30	TRBJ1-5	once	-	TGTGCCTGGAGTGTCGAGGGTGGGGTGTATAGCAATCAGCCCCAGCATTTT	CAWSVEGGVYSNQPQHF
TRBV14	TRBJ1-1	-	-	TGTGCCAGCAGCCCCAACCAAGGGGTAGTGAACACTGAAGCTTTCTTT	CASSPNQGVVNTEAFF
TRBV11-2	TRBJ2-4	-	-	TGTGCCAGCAGCTCCTCTGGCCTGAAAAACATTCAGTACTTC	CASSSSGLKNIQYF
TRBV7-8	TRBJ2-7	-	TRBD2	TGTGCCAGCAGCTCGGGGGGGGGCGCAGTATACTACGAGCAGTACTTC	CASSSGGGAVYYEQYF
TRBV27	TRBJ2-7	-	-	TGTGCCAGCAGTATAGACGCCGGGACAAGTGACGAGCAGTACTTC	CASSIDAGTSDEQYF
TRBV19	TRBJ1-6	-	TRBD1	TGTGCCAGTAACCCACAGGGGCCGAATTCACCCCTCCACTTT	CASNPQGPNSPLHF
TRBV28	TRBJ2-2	once	-	TGTGCCAGCAGTTTAGGAGGTCCAGGGGAGCTGTTTTTT	CASSLGGPGELFF
TRBV10-3	TRBJ1-3	few	-	TGTGCCATCAGTGAGTCAGGGGCCGGTAGGACAGAGATATCTGGAAACACCATATATTTT	CAISESGAGRTEISGNTIYF
TRBV15	TRBJ2-1	-	-	TGTGCCACCAGCAGGTCGGCGGGGCAATCCTACAATGAGCAGTTCTTC	CATSRSAGQSYNEQFF
TRBV5-4	TRBJ2-5	-	-	TGTGCCAGCAGCTTCCCTCCGGGACTCCAAGAGACCCAGTACTTC	CASSFPPGLQETQYF
TRBV7-9	TRBJ2-7	-	-	TGTGCCAGCAGCGACGAGGGCGGTCCCTACGAGCAGTACTTC	CASSDEGGPYEQYF
TRBV5-1	TRBJ1-5	once	-	TGCGCCAGCAGCTTGGAATGTAGACGCTGCGGTAGGGGAAAGGATGGCAATCAGCCCCAGCATTTT	CASSLECRRCGRGKDGNQPQHF
TRBV27	TRBJ1-2	-	-	TGTGCCAGCAGTTCGACAGTCACAGCTAACTATGGCTACACCTTC	CASSSTVTANYGYTF
TRBV28	TRBJ1-5	-	-	TGTGCCAGCAGTTTATATGACAGGAGCAATCAGCCCCAGCATTTT	CASSLYDRSNQPQHF
TRBV9	TRBJ2-1	-	TRBD2	TGTGCCAGCAGCGTAGCTCCTTGGACTAGCGGGAGGCCATACAATGAGCAGTTCTTC	CASSVAPWTSGRPYNEQFF
TRBV6-1	TRBJ2-7	-	TRBD1	TGTGCCAGTTCGACAGGGGGGTCCTACGAGCAGTACTTC	CASSTGGSYEQYF
TRBV27	TRBJ1-1	-	TRBD1	TGTGCCAGCAGTCCGGGCCCGACAGGGGGAGCTTTCTTT	CASSPGPTGGAFF
TRBV7-9	TRBJ2-1	-	TRBD2	TGTGCCAGCAGCTTAGGAAGGACTAGCGGTAACAATGAGCAGTTCTTC	CASSLGRTSGNNEQFF
TRBV19	TRBJ1-2	-	-	TGTGCCAGTAGTATGGGAGGCGGGGGCTACACCTTC	CASSMGGGGYTF
TRBV6-4	TRBJ1-1	-	TRBD1	TGTGCCAGCAGTGACGGGACAGGGGGCACTGAAGCTTTCTTT	CASSDGTGGTEAFF
TRBV27	TRBJ2-5	-	-	TGTGCCAGCAGCCCAACAGGGTCCCGGGAGACCCAGTACTTC	CASSPTGSRETQYF
TRBV4-3	TRBJ2-4	-	-	TGCGCCAGCAGCGTCCACCGGGACAACAAAAACATTCAGTACTTC	CASSVHRDNKNIQYF
TRBV28	TRBJ2-7	-	-	TGTGCCAGCAGTTTTCGAGGACTGACGTATGAGCAGTACTTC	CASSFRGLTYEQYF
TRBV7-9	TRBJ1-1	-	-	TGTGCCAGCAGCTTAAGGGGGAACACTGAAGCTTTCTTT	CASSLRGNTEAFF
TRBV4-2	TRBJ2-1	-	-	TGTGCCAGCAGCCAATGGAGTTACAATGAGCAGTTCTTC	CASSQWSYNEQFF